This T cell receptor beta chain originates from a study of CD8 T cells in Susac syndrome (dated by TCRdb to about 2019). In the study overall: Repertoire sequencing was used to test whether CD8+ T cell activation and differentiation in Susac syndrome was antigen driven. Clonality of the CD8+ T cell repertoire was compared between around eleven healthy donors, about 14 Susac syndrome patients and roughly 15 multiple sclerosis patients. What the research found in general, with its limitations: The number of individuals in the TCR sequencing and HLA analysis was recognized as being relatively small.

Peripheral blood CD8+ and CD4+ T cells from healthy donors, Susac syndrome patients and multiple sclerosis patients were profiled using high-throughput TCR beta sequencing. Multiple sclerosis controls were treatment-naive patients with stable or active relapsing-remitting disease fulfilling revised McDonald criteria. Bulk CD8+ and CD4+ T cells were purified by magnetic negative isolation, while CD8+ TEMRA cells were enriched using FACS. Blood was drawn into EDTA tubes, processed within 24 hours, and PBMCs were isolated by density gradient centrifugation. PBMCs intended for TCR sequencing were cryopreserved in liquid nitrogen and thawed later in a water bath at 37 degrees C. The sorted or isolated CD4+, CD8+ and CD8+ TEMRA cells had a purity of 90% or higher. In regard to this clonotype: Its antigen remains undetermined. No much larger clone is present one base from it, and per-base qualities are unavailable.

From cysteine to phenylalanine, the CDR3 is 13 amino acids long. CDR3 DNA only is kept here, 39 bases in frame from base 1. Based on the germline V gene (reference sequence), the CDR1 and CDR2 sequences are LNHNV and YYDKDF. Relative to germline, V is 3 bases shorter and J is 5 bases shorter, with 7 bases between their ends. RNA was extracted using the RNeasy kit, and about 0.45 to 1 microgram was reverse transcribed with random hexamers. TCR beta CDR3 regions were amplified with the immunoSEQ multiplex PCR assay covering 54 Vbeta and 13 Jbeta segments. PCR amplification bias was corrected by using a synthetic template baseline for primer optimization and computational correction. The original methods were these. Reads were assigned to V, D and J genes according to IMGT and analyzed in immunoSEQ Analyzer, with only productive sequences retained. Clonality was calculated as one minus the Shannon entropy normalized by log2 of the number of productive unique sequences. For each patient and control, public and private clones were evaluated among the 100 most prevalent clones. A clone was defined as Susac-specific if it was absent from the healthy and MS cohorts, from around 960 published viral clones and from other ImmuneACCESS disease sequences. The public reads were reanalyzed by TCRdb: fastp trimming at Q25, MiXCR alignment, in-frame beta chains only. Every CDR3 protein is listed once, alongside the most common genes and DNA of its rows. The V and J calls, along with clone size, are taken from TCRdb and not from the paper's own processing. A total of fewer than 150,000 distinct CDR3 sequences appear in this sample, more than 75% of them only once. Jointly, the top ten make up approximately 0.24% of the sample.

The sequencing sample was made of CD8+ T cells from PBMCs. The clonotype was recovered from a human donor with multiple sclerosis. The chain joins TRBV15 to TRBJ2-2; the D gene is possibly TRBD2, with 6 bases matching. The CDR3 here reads CATSSGGTGELFF. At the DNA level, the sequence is TGTGCCACCAGCAGCGGGGGAACCGGGGAGCTGTTTTTT. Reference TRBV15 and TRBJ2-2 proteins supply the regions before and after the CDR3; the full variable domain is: DAMVIQNPRYQVTQFGKPVTLSCSQTLNHNVMYWYQQKSSQAPKLLFHYYDKDFNNEADTPDNFQSRRPNTSFCFLDIRSPGLGDTAMYLCATSSGGTGELFFGEGSRLTVL.